This record covers a single TCR beta chain. This entry belongs to a study of shared clonotypes between healthy human individuals. Looking at the study overall: Each donor had three CD4 naive, three CD4 memory, two CD8 naive and one CD8 memory plate.

All the donors were Caucasian adults who lived in Nashville, Tennessee. The sorted-subset replicate PCRs were given about 210 ng DNA, which is 30,000 to 35,000 T cell genomes. Clones were read by immunoSEQ multiplex PCR, and TCRdb kept only the in-frame ones, dropping some. The table shows more than 1.2 million clones, with approximately 98.5% occurring only once. The CDR3 extends over 13 amino acids. Germline V gives CDR1 MDHEN, CDR2 SYDVKM. V was pared by 5 bases and J by 3 bases, with 10 bases between. J is TRBJ2-5 and V is TRBV28; D unclear. Sequencing input: naive CD4+ T cells sorted from blood. Specified subset: CD45RA+ positively selected. The receptor was derived from a man aged 30 to 45 in good health. CDR3 in amino acids: CASSISWEETQYF. CDR3 DNA: TGTGCCAGCAGTATCTCATGGGAAGAGACCCAGTACTTC.